The subject of this entry is one TCR beta chain. The V and J ends lost 10 bases and 7 bases respectively, with 20 bases between them. This CDR3 region has 13 residues. The V gene's germline CDR1 is MNHEY and CDR2 SMNVEV (reference sequence). The data were taken from a study of blood T cell repertoires in COVID-19. Study information: Donors in the United States, Italy and Spain gave samples during acute or convalescent COVID-19.

Researchers sorted participants into cohorts using their self-reported clinical history. The repertoire was sequenced with immunoSEQ multiplex PCR; TCRdb's copy has only in-frame clones and lacks some. The repertoire has 150,000 or so clones, around nine tenths of them found once; the top ten carry 1% to 1.5%. The clonotype was recovered from a woman in her 30s with acute COVID-19. The V and J genes are TRBV27 and TRBJ2-7; weak D call: TRBD1 (6 bases). The sequenced sample was PBMCs or T cells enriched from blood (not recorded which). In DNA, the CDR3 is TGTGCCAACAATACGTACAGGGTGCGGGAGCAGTACTTC. Its protein product is CANNTYRVREQYF.